The 17 T cell receptor beta chains given below trace back to one sample, sequenced in a study of OX40 agonist ivuxolimab in advanced cancers. Library generation was performed with the immunoSEQ multiplex PCR assay. TCRdb obtained this table from immuneACCESS and retained in-frame rearrangements with V and J assigned. These tables miss some clones; where compared with another copy, unresolved V genes account for less than half of the shortfall, and the remainder is unexplained. The sample records fewer than 90,000 clones, 75% to 90% of which are singletons. The ten largest clones add up to more than 0.3% of the sample. The sequences come from CD4+ or CD8+ T cells sorted from blood, collected in a trial of the OX40 agonist ivuxolimab. The receptors originated from an adult with an advanced solid tumor such as melanoma, head and neck, liver or kidney cancer.

This chain uses TRBV7-9 with TRBJ2-7; tentatively, D is TRBD2 (5 bases). Trimming left V 4 bases short and J 1 base short, with 11 bases between. The CDR3 contains 14 residues. From germline, CDR1 is SEHNR and CDR2 FQNEAQ (reference sequence). CDR3 sequence reads: CASSSDGVSYEQYF. CDR3 in DNA: TGTGCCAGCAGCTCCGACGGGGTATCCTACGAGCAGTACTTC.

This clone was seen only a few times. For the CDR3, the DNA is TGTGCCTGGAGTAAGTCCCCGAATCAGCCCCAGCATTTT. Translating gives CAWSKSPNQPQHF. The J gene is TRBJ1-5, the V gene TRBV30, with unresolved D. CDR3 size: 13 residues. Germline CDR1 reads GTSNPN; CDR2 reads SVGIG (reference sequence). V lost 2 bases and J 4 bases, leaving 9 bases between the germline ends.

The chain is built from TRBV6-5 and TRBJ1-5; 11 bases line up with TRBD1. After removal of 0 bases from V and 5 bases from J, the junction contained 0 bases not matched to a gene. The length of the CDR3 is 15 residues. CDR1 and CDR2 (germline): MNHEY, SVGAGI. The CDR3 sequence is CASSYSGQGDQPQHF. CDR3 bases: TGTGCCAGCAGTTACTCGGGACAGGGGGATCAGCCCCAGCATTTT.

This clone showed up just once. V and J are TRBV11-2 and TRBJ2-1, with D possibly TRBD2 on 6 matching bases. Trimming left V 1 base short and J 4 bases short, with 17 bases between. Germline CDR1 SGHAT, CDR2 FQNNGV. The CDR3 contains 17 residues. The CDR3 bases are TGTGCCAGCAGCTTAGGTCTACCGGGACTCAGATACAATGAGCAGTTCTTC. Translated: CASSLGLPGLRYNEQFF.

CDR3 loop: CASSSQVYEQYF. CDR3 nucleotide sequence: TGTGCCAGCAGTTCACAGGTCTACGAGCAGTACTTC. J is TRBJ2-7 and V is TRBV6-5; the D gene is possibly TRBD1 (5 bases). In germline, CDR1 is MNHEY, CDR2 SVGAGI. The CDR3 extends over 12 amino acids. Between the trimmed V and J ends, which lost 4 bases and 3 bases, there was a span of 7 bases.

This rearrangement joins TRBV5-5 to TRBJ2-3; D uncertain. CDR3 length: 14 amino acids. The germline CDR1 and CDR2 sequences are SGHKS and YYEKEE (reference sequence). V dropped 2 bases and J dropped 2 bases, with 9 bases sitting between them. CDR3 nucleotides: TGTGCCAGCAGCTTTAGCCCCACCACAGATACGCAGTATTTT. Translating gives CASSFSPTTDTQYF. The full variable domain, with the rest looked up from reference TRBV5-5 and TRBJ2-3, is DAGVTQSPTHLIKTRGQQVTLRCSPISGHKSVSWYQQVLGQGPQFIFQYYEKEERGRGNFPDRFSARQFPNYSSELNVNALLLGDSALYLCASSFSPTTDTQYFGPGTRLTVL.

This chain uses TRBV7-2 with TRBJ1-1; TRBD1 aligns across 7 bases. V lost 5 bases to trimming and J lost 4 bases; unmatched junction nucleotides: 7. CDR1 is SGHTA and CDR2 is FQGNSA in the germline V gene. This CDR3 is 14 amino acids long. DNA of the CDR3: TGTGCCAGCAGCAGACAGGGAGGGGGCACTGAAGCTTTCTTT. Amino acids: CASSRQGGGTEAFF.

This clone was recorded once. The chain is built from TRBV6-6 and TRBJ2-1; a possible D gene is TRBD2 (6 bases). The length of the CDR3 is 15 residues. Germline V lookup: CDR1 MNHNY, CDR2 SVGAGI (reference sequence). The germline V and J ends were trimmed by 3 bases and 7 bases, with 16 bases remaining between them. The CDR3 region has the DNA TGTGCCAGCAGTTATGGAGGGATTGTCGGTAATGAGCAGTTCTTC. It yields the protein CASSYGGIVGNEQFF.

The CDR3 loop reads CASSQPGTGQTSNTGELFF. The CDR3, as DNA: TGCGCCAGCAGCCAACCCGGGACAGGCCAAACTTCAAACACCGGGGAGCTGTTTTTT. This rearrangement joins TRBV5-1 to TRBJ2-2; 8 bases line up with TRBD1. Germline values: CDR1 SGHRS, CDR2 YFSETQ. This CDR3 comprises 19 residues. V was clipped by 4 bases and J by 2 bases; unmatched bases: 16. The variable domain in full, with the rest retrieved from reference TRBV5-1 and TRBJ2-2, is KAGVTQTPRYLIKTRGQQVTLSCSPISGHRSVSWYQQTPGQGLQFLFEYFSETQRNKGNFPGRFSGRQFSNSRSEMNVSTLELGDSALYLCASSQPGTGQTSNTGELFFGEGSRLTVL.

This chain joins TRBV6-5 and TRBJ2-7; tentatively, D is TRBD1 or TRBD2 (5 bases each). V lost 6 bases and J 3 bases, leaving 6 bases between the germline ends. The length of the CDR3 is 11 residues. The germline V gene has CDR1 MNHEY and CDR2 SVGAGI. This chain's CDR3 is CASRGDYEQYF. The CDR3 DNA reads as TGTGCCAGCAGGGGGGACTACGAGCAGTACTTC.

The rearrangement joins TRBV9 to TRBJ2-5; D is undetermined. The CDR3 is made up of 8 amino acids. Trimming took 4 bases from V and 12 from J, leaving 4 bases between them. Germline values: CDR1 SGDLS, CDR2 YYNGEE. The CDR3 reads CASSPEYF. CDR3 DNA: TGTGCCAGCAGCCCAGAGTACTTC.

V and J are TRBV2 and TRBJ1-3; the match to TRBD1 covers 7 bases. The germline CDR1 and CDR2 sequences are SNHLY and FYNNEI. The CDR3 is made up of 12 amino acids. V trimming: 8 bases; J trimming: 11 bases; junction bases outside the gene matches: 9. CDR3 nucleotide sequence: TGTGCCAGCGGGACAGTCGTTCTCTCCATATATTTT. It translates to CASGTVVLSIYF.

J is TRBJ2-1 and V is TRBV27; 9 bases align to TRBD1. This CDR3 contains 18 residues. Germline values: CDR1 MNHEY, CDR2 SMNVEV (reference sequence). V gave up 6 bases and J gave up 0 bases; unmatched junction bases: 12. CDR3 nucleotide sequence: TGTGCCAGCAGAATCACAGGGGGCGGCCTTAGCTCCTACAATGAGCAGTTCTTC. It encodes CASRITGGGLSSYNEQFF.

The chain is built from TRBV6-7 and TRBJ2-7; TRBD2 agrees at 10 bases. TRBV6-7 is an ORF, with its function uncertain. The CDR3 consists of 16 residues. With V trimmed by 3 bases and J by 6 bases, 11 bases remained unmatched. The CDR3: CASSYQGLAASREQYF. DNA for the CDR3: TGTGCCAGCAGTTATCAAGGACTAGCGGCCTCCCGCGAGCAGTACTTC.

This chain uses TRBV7-6 with TRBJ2-1, with D perhaps TRBD1 (8 bases). V lost 5 bases and J lost 6, with 17 bases in between. Germline V gene data show CDR1 as SGHVS and CDR2 as FNYEAQ. CDR3 length: 15 residues. CDR3 coding DNA: TGTGCCAGCAGCACCACAGGGGGGGCCTCCAATGAGCAGTTCTTC. Residues: CASSTTGGASNEQFF.

The CDR3 DNA sequence: TGTGCCTGGAGCACGGGACAGGGTAATTCACCCCTCCACTTT. Protein sequence: CAWSTGQGNSPLHF. The chain recombines TRBV30 with TRBJ1-6, with 9 bases matching TRBD1. CDR1 and CDR2 from the germline V gene are GTSNPN and SVGIG (reference sequence). J was trimmed by 6 bases and V by 3 bases; bases with no gene match: 3. The CDR3 has 14 amino acids. The full variable domain, its missing parts supplied by reference TRBV30 and TRBJ1-6, is SQTIHQWPATLVQPVGSPLSLECTVEGTSNPNLYWYRQAAGRGLQLLFYSVGIGQISSEVPQNLSASRPQDRQFILSSKKLLLSDSGFYLCAWSTGQGNSPLHFGNGTRLTVT.

The chain carries TRBV19 and TRBJ2-7; D is possibly TRBD1 or TRBD2 (7 bases each). Germline CDR1 LNHDA, CDR2 SQIVND (reference sequence). The CDR3 loop spans 15 amino acids. The V gene lost 5 bases and the J gene lost 0 bases, with 14 bases spanning the gap. CDR3 bases: TGTGCCAGTAGTTTAAAGCGGGACAGCTCCTACGAGCAGTACTTC. This translates into CASSLKRDSSYEQYF.